This T cell receptor (beta chain) was identified in a study of T cell repertoires in cytomegalovirus infection (dated by TCRdb to the late 2010s). In terms of the full investigation: Peptide stimulations targeted recently identified HLA-C-restricted CMV epitopes, whose presentation resists viral immunomodulation, together with well-studied HLA-B-restricted epitopes. The HLA type of each donor mattered for the analysis, because public TCR beta signatures pointed to carriage of CMV infection along with the matching HLA type.

The study at large found these results: The ex vivo response was dominated by HLA-C-restricted CMV-specific TCR beta clonotypes, which also provided the single most frequent clonotype in two of eight donors. Cumulative frequency of public TCR beta family members discriminated carriers of CMV infection plus the relevant HLA type in this cohort and an independent roughly 350-donor cohort.

The sequencing machine was an Illumina HiSeq 1500. In-frame beta chains were kept once TCRdb had trimmed the public reads at Q25 with fastp and called clones with MiXCR. Identical CDR3 proteins give one entry, which carries the most common genes and DNA. In all, the sample holds about 890,000 distinct CDR3 sequences, and 30% to 40% of those were seen once. Around an eighth of the sample lies in the top ten. In its sample, this clonotype was seen once. What this receptor recognizes is not known. No qualities accompany the bases; no much larger clone lies one base away. One read offers little support. V is trimmed back by 3 bases and J by 1 base, and the junction contains 5 bases that no gene match accounts for. The CDR3, from cysteine to phenylalanine, totals 15 residues. Solely the CDR3 DNA is kept, with 45 bases framed from the first base. Per the germline V gene, SGDLS is the CDR1 and YYNGEE is the CDR2.

Taken with the paper, the label for treatment or condition translates to: in vitro stimulation with specific CMV peptide epitopes to enrich CMV-specific T cells. This sequence was found in a human donor in good health (CMV status not recorded). Some clones in this sample may be carry-over from other donors' samples. Recombination connected TRBV9 to TRBJ2-7; a stretch of 9 junction bases matches TRBD2. Sequenced here: cultured CD8+ T cells from PBMCs, sampled from culture after CMV antigen stimulation. The CDR3 is CASSEGSGGSYEQYF. The nucleotide sequence reads TGTGCCAGCAGCGAGGGTAGCGGGGGATCCTACGAGCAGTACTTC.